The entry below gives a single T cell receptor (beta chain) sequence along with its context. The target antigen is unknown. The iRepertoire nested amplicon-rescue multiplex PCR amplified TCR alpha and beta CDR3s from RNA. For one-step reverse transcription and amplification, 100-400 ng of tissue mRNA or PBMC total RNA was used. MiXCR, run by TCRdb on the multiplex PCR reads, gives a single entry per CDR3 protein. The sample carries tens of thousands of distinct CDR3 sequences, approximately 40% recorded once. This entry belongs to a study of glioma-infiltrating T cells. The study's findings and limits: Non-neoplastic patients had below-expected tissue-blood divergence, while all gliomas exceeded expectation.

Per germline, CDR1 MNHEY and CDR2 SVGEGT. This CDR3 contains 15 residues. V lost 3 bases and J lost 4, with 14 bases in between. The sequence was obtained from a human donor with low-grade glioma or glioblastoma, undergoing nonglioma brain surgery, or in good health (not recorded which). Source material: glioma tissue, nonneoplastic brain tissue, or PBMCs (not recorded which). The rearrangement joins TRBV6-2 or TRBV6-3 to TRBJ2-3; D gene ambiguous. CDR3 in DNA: TGTGCCAGCAGTTATGGAGTCTCCTACCCAGATACGCAGTATTTT. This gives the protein CASSYGVSYPDTQYF.